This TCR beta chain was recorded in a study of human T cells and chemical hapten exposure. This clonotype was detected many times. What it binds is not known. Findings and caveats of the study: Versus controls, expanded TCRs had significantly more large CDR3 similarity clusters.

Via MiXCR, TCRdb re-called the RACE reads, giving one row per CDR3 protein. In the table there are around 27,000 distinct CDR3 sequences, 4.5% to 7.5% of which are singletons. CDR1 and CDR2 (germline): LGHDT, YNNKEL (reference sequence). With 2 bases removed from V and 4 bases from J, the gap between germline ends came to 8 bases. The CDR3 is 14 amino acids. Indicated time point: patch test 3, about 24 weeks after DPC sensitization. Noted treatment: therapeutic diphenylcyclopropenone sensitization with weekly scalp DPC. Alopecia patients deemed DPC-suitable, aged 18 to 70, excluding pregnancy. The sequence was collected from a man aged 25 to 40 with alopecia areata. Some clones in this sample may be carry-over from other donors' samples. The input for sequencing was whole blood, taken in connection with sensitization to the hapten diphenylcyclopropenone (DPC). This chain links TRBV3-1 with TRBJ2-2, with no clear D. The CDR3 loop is CASSQTVVTGELFF. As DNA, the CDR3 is TGTGCCAGCAGCCAAACCGTTGTCACCGGGGAGCTGTTTTTT.